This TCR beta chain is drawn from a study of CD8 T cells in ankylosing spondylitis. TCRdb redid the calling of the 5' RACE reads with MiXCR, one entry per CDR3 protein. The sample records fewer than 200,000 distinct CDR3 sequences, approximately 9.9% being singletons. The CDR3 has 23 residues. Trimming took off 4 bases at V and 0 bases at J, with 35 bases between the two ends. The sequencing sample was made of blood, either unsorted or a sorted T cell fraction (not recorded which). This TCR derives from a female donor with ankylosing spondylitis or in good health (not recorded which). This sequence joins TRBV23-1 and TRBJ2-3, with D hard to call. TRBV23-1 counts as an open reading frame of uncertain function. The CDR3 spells CASSLSLIGTTDKNTSSTDTQYF. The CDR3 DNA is TGCGCCAGCAGTCTCTCACTTATCGGTACGACCGATAAAAATACCTCTAGCACAGATACGCAGTATTTT.